A selection of T cell receptor beta chains follows, all from one sample in a study of metastatic and nonmetastatic thyroid tumors. TCRdb re-clonotyped the PCR reads through MiXCR. The sample consists of some 35,000 clones, about 30% of them appearing once. The sequencing sample was made of blood. Every receptor here comes from a male donor with papillary thyroid cancer or a benign thyroid nodule (not recorded which). Some clones in this sample may be carry-over from other donors' samples. Each CDR3 is given with its conserved first and last residue. Each record gives: D gene, clone size, J gene, V gene, CDR3 DNA, CDR3 protein. D genes are given only for firm matches. Clone size, where shown, is once, few, many, or a class for clones that have expanded.

d_gene: .
abundance: .
j_gene: TRBJ2-7
v_gene: TRBV7-2
CDR3nt: TGTGCCAGCAGCCTTGGACGCGGGACCTACGAGCAGTACTTC
CDR3aa: CASSLGRGTYEQYF

d_gene: .
abundance: few
j_gene: TRBJ1-2
v_gene: TRBV6-6
CDR3nt: TGTGCCAGCAGTTACAGGGGGGACGGCTACACCTTC
CDR3aa: CASSYRGDGYTF

d_gene: .
abundance: few
j_gene: TRBJ1-1
v_gene: TRBV12-3/TRBV12-4
CDR3nt: TGTGCCAGCAGTTTGGGACGCCTAAGGGGGACTGAAGCTTTCTTT
CDR3aa: CASSLGRLRGTEAFF

d_gene: .
abundance: many
j_gene: TRBJ1-5
v_gene: TRBV24-1
CDR3nt: TGTGCCACCAGTGATGGCGTCGTGGACAATCAGCCCCAGCATTTT
CDR3aa: CATSDGVVDNQPQHF

d_gene: .
abundance: many
j_gene: TRBJ2-2
v_gene: TRBV7-9
CDR3nt: TGTGCCAGCAGCTTCTTACCCGGGGAGCTGTTTTTT
CDR3aa: CASSFLPGELFF

d_gene: .
abundance: many
j_gene: TRBJ2-1
v_gene: TRBV20-1
CDR3nt: TGCAGTTCGAGGGAGAAAAACAATGAGCAGTTCTTC
CDR3aa: CSSREKNNEQFF

d_gene: .
abundance: .
j_gene: TRBJ2-3
v_gene: TRBV9
CDR3nt: TGTGCCAGCAGCCCAAACCCCGGGACCACCAGCACAGATACGCAGTATTTT
CDR3aa: CASSPNPGTTSTDTQYF

d_gene: TRBD1
abundance: few
j_gene: TRBJ2-2
v_gene: TRBV29-1
CDR3nt: TGCAGCGCCCTGACAGGGTTCGGCGGGGAGCTGTTTTTT
CDR3aa: CSALTGFGGELFF

d_gene: .
abundance: few
j_gene: TRBJ2-1
v_gene: TRBV27
CDR3nt: TGTGCCAGCAGTTTACAGGCCGGAGAGAAAAACAATGAGCAGTTCTTC
CDR3aa: CASSLQAGEKNNEQFF

d_gene: .
abundance: .
j_gene: TRBJ1-1
v_gene: TRBV20-1
CDR3nt: TGCAGTGCTAGGGGTCAACAGGGTAAAACTGAAGCTTTCTTT
CDR3aa: CSARGQQGKTEAFF

d_gene: .
abundance: .
j_gene: TRBJ2-1
v_gene: TRBV5-1
CDR3nt: TGCGCCAGCAGCCTTCTGAATAGGGGGAATGAGCAGTTCTTC
CDR3aa: CASSLLNRGNEQFF

d_gene: TRBD1
abundance: .
j_gene: TRBJ2-5
v_gene: TRBV3-1
CDR3nt: TGTGCCAGCAGTCAGGCGGACAGGGCCCAAGAGACCCAGTACTTC
CDR3aa: CASSQADRAQETQYF

d_gene: TRBD1
abundance: many
j_gene: TRBJ2-3
v_gene: TRBV10-1
CDR3nt: TGCGCCAGCAGTGACACAGGGGCAACAGGCGCAGATACACAGTATTTT
CDR3aa: CASSDTGATGADTQYF

d_gene: TRBD1
abundance: few
j_gene: TRBJ1-2
v_gene: TRBV12-3/TRBV12-4
CDR3nt: TGTGCCAGCAGTCGACAGGGGGCTAACTATGGCTACACCTTC
CDR3aa: CASSRQGANYGYTF

d_gene: .
abundance: .
j_gene: TRBJ1-1
v_gene: TRBV6-5
CDR3nt: TGTGCCAGCAGTTACTCGATTGGGGCCTCCTTGGGACCTTTCTTT
CDR3aa: CASSYSIGASLGPFF

d_gene: TRBD2
abundance: many
j_gene: TRBJ2-1
v_gene: TRBV28
CDR3nt: TGTGCCAGCAGTTCGGCTAGCGGGACAAATGAGCAGTTCTTC
CDR3aa: CASSSASGTNEQFF